The clone carrying this T cell receptor (beta chain) was seen repeatedly, ten times or more. Its antigen remains unidentified. This entry comes from a study of T-cell memory formation after mild COVID-19. Whole-study results and caveats: Shrinking CD4+ clones were chiefly CM and EM; CD8+ ones were chiefly EMRA.

Constant-segment primers were used for 5'RACE, and the resulting TCR alpha and TCR beta cDNA libraries carried sample barcodes and UMIs. TCRdb itself ran the 5' RACE reads through MiXCR, one entry per CDR3 protein. In the table there are over 300,000 distinct CDR3 sequences, 20% to 25% of which are singletons. This CDR3 has 13 amino acids. CDR1 is SEHNR and CDR2 is FQNEAQ in the germline V gene (reference sequence). V shed 5 bases and J 4 bases; nucleotides not matched to a gene: 1. This receptor was taken from a man aged 18 to 30 who had mild COVID-19 (a few samples of this study predate the infection). Cell type and time point are not known. Material: PBMCs or a T cell subset sorted from them (not recorded which). The V gene is TRBV7-9, the J gene TRBJ1-5, with 8 bases that match TRBD1. Written as DNA, the CDR3 is TGTGCCAGCAGCCGACAGGGGAATCAGCCCCAGCATTTT. Translating it yields CASSRQGNQPQHF.